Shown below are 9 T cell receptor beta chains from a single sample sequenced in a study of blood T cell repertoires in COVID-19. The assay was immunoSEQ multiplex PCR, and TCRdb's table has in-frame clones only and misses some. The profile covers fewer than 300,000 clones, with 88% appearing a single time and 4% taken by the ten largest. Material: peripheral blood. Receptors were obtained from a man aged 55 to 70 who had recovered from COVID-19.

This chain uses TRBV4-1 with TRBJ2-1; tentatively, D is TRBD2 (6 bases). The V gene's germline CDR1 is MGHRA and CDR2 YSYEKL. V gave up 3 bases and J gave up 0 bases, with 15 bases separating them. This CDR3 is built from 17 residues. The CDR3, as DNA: TGCGCCAGCAGCCATCGGGACTCCCGTTACTCCTACAATGAGCAGTTCTTC. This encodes CASSHRDSRYSYNEQFF.

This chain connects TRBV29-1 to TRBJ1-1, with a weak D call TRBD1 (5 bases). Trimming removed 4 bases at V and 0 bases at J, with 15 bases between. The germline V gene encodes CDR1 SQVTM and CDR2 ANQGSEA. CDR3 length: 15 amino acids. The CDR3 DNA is TGCAGCGTTGCACAACCTAGGGGCATGAACACTGAAGCTTTCTTT. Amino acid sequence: CSVAQPRGMNTEAFF.

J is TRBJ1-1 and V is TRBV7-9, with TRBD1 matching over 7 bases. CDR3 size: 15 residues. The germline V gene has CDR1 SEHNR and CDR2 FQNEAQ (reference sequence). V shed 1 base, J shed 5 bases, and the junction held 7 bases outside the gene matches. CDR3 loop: CASSLEQGPGTEAFF. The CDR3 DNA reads TGTGCCAGCAGCTTAGAACAGGGGCCGGGGACTGAAGCTTTCTTT. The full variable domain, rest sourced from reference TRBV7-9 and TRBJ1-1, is DTGVSQNPRHKITKRGQNVTFRCDPISEHNRLYWYRQTLGQGPEFLTYFQNEAQLEKSRLLSDRFSAERPKGSFSTLEIQRTEQGDSAMYLCASSLEQGPGTEAFFGQGTRLTVV.

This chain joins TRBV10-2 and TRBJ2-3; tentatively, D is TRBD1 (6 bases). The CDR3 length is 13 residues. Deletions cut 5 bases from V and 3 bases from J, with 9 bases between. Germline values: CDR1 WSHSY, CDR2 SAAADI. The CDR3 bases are TGCGCCAGCAGTCGAGGACAGACAGATACGCAGTATTTT. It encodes CASSRGQTDTQYF.

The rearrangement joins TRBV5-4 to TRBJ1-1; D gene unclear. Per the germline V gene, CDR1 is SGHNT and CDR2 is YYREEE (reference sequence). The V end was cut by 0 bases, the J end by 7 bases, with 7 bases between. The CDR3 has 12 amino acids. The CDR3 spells CASSLAGLEAFF. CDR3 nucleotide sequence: TGTGCCAGCAGCTTGGCAGGTCTTGAAGCTTTCTTT.

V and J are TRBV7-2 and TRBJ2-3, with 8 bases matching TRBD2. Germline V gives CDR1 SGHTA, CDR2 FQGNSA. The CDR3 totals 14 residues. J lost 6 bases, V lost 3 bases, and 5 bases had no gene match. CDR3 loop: CASSFGGGRDTQYF. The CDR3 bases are TGTGCCAGCAGCTTCGGGGGGGGCCGGGATACGCAGTATTTT.

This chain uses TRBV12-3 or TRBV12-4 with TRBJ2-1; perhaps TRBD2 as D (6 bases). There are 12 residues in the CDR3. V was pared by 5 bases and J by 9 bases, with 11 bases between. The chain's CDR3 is CASSGEVVEQFF. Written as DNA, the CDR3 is TGTGCCAGCAGTGGGGAGGTGGTTGAGCAGTTCTTC.

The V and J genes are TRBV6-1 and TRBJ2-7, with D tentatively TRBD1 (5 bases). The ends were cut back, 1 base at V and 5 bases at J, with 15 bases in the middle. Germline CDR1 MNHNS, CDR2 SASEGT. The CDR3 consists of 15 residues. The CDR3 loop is CASSEEAGSGDEQYF. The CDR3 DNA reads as TGTGCCAGCAGTGAAGAGGCAGGGTCGGGCGACGAGCAGTACTTC.

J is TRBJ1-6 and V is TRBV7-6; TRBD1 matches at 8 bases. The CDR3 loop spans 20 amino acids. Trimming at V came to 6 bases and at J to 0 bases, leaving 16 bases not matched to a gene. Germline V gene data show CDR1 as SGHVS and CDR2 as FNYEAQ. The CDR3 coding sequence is TGTGCCAGCAGTTCAGATTTCGGGACAGGATTCAGCTCCTATAATTCACCCCTCCACTTT. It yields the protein CASSSDFGTGFSSYNSPLHF. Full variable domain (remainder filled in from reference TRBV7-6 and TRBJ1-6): GAGVSQSPRYKVTKRGQDVALRCDPISGHVSLYWYRQALGQGPEFLTYFNYEAQQDKSGLPNDRFSAERPEGSISTLTIQRTEQRDSAMYRCASSSDFGTGFSSYNSPLHFGNGTRLTVT.